A selection of T cell receptor beta chains follows, all from one sample in a study of blood T cell repertoires in COVID-19. TCRdb keeps only in-frame clones here, not all; method: immunoSEQ multiplex PCR. Of about 150,000 clones listed, about four fifths are singletons. Sequencing was performed on peripheral blood. The receptor source for this set is an elderly woman with active or convalescent COVID-19. Both conserved end residues are trimmed from each CDR3. Each record gives: J gene, V gene, CDR3 protein.

>TRBJ2-5|TRBV25-1
ASSEQGTETQY
>TRBJ2-1|TRBV7-3
ASSRTSGEQF
>TRBJ2-3|TRBV19
ASSRYSGFGTDTQY
>TRBJ2-2|TRBV7-3
ASSQIGGNTGELF
>TRBJ1-1|TRBV7-9
ASSLSRGNTEAF
>TRBJ2-1|TRBV10-1
ASSEGSGSSYNEQF
>TRBJ1-2|TRBV5-1
ASSLSPGQGAIGYT
>TRBJ2-5|TRBV20-1
SASLAGPETQY
>TRBJ1-1|TRBV30
AWSRRVGRGNTEAF
>TRBJ2-3|TRBV5-1
ASSRDRGTDTQY
>TRBJ1-5|TRBV5-1
ASSLGSGANQPQH
>TRBJ1-4|TRBV19
ASSIHRATNEKLF
>TRBJ1-6|TRBV28
ASRPPEGDNSPLH
>TRBJ2-7|TRBV5-1
ASRAVAYEQY
>TRBJ1-1|TRBV28
ASSPTRGMNTEAF
>TRBJ2-7|TRBV6-1
ASSEAPRRTYEQY
>TRBJ2-2|TRBV11-2
ASSLDLATGELF
>TRBJ1-2|TRBV5-1
ASSWTGYDGYT
>TRBJ2-1|TRBV7-7
ASSLASGAGYNEQF
>TRBJ1-1|TRBV5-1
ASSRGTGGLHTEAF
>TRBJ2-1|TRBV18
ASSPRGRETSYNEQF
>TRBJ2-2|TRBV5-1
ASRPAGPTGELF
>TRBJ2-2|TRBV4-1
ASSQDLPSGSANTGELF
>TRBJ1-5|TRBV18
ASSPGQGYSNQPQH
>TRBJ2-3|TRBV12-3/TRBV12-4
ASRSAVGTQY
>TRBJ1-6|TRBV21-1
ASSKQGAGSPLH
>TRBJ2-7|TRBV28
ASSLSIGTVKAEQY
>TRBJ2-3|TRBV3-1/TRBV3-2
ASSQDGRDTQY
>TRBJ1-1|TRBV5-1
ASSPPGENTEAF
>TRBJ1-2|TRBV18
ASSPSEGALYGYT
>TRBJ2-1|TRBV7-9
ASSLLTSGSNEQF
>TRBJ2-3|TRBV5-1
ASSSGAEDTQY
>TRBJ1-2|TRBV2
ASSVGSSTGFYGYT
>TRBJ1-2|TRBV5-4
ASSLANRGNHYGYT
>TRBJ1-2|TRBV28
ASTLLQGDYGYT
>TRBJ1-1|TRBV19
ASSMTGGTIMTEAF
>TRBJ2-1|TRBV5-4
ASSLSGGGDHEQF